This paragraph covers one T cell receptor (beta chain) sequence. These data belong to a study of blood T cell repertoires in COVID-19. Generated by immunoSEQ multiplex PCR, the TCRdb table keeps only in-frame clones and is missing some. The sample includes just under 350,000 clones, 87% of them seen just once. CDR1 and CDR2 from the germline V gene are LNHDA and SQIVND (reference sequence). The CDR3 sequence is 15 residues long. V shed 5 bases and J 1 base; nucleotides not matched to a gene: 6. This chain joins TRBV19 and TRBJ2-7; 9 bases map to TRBD1. The clonotype comes from a woman aged 45-65 years with COVID-19, enrolled during active disease. Sequencing was carried out using peripheral blood. The CDR3 is CASSPGTGWSYEQYF. The DNA of the CDR3 is TGTGCCAGTAGTCCCGGGACAGGGTGGTCCTACGAGCAGTACTTC.